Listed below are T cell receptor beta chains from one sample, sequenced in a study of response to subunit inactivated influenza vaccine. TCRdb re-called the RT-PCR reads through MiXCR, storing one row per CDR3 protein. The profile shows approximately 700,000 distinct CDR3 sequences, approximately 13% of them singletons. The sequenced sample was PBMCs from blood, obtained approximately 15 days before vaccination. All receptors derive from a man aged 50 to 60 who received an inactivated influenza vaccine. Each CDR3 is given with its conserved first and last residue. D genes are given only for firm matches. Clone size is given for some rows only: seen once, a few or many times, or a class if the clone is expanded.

CDR3aa: CATSVGGSQPQHF; CDR3nt: TGTGCCACCAGTGTTGGGGGGTCTCAGCCCCAGCATTTT; j_gene: TRBJ1-5; abundance: few; v_gene: TRBV24-1; d_gene: NA
CDR3aa: CASSEQGVVYGYTF; CDR3nt: TGTGCCAGCAGTGAACAGGGTGTCGTCTATGGCTACACCTTC; j_gene: TRBJ1-2; abundance: few; v_gene: TRBV2; d_gene: NA
CDR3aa: CASSIEVNEQFF; CDR3nt: TGCGCCAGCAGTATTGAAGTCAATGAGCAGTTCTTC; j_gene: TRBJ2-1; abundance: NA; v_gene: TRBV5-1; d_gene: NA
CDR3aa: CSASWQGIWEAFF; CDR3nt: TGCAGTGCTAGTTGGCAGGGCATTTGGGAAGCTTTCTTT; j_gene: TRBJ1-1; abundance: few; v_gene: TRBV20-1; d_gene: NA
CDR3aa: CASTRASGIRRELFF; CDR3nt: TGTGCCAGTACCAGGGCTAGCGGGATTAGAAGGGAGCTGTTTTTT; j_gene: TRBJ2-2; abundance: NA; v_gene: TRBV19; d_gene: TRBD2
CDR3aa: CSVTPTGGWSDTQYF; CDR3nt: TGCAGCGTCACCCCGACAGGGGGCTGGTCAGATACGCAGTATTTT; j_gene: TRBJ2-3; abundance: NA; v_gene: TRBV29-1; d_gene: TRBD1
CDR3aa: CASRDRGRGNEQFF; CDR3nt: TGTGCCAGCAGAGACAGGGGTCGAGGCAATGAGCAGTTCTTC; j_gene: TRBJ2-1; abundance: many; v_gene: TRBV4-2; d_gene: TRBD1
CDR3aa: CASTLTGGGEQYF; CDR3nt: TGTGCCAGCACCCTAACGGGGGGAGGCGAGCAGTACTTC; j_gene: TRBJ2-7; abundance: NA; v_gene: TRBV7-2; d_gene: TRBD2
CDR3aa: CSAPGLAADNEQFF; CDR3nt: TGCAGTGCCCCGGGACTAGCGGCTGACAATGAGCAGTTCTTC; j_gene: TRBJ2-1; abundance: few; v_gene: TRBV20-1; d_gene: TRBD2
CDR3aa: CASSLSTGTGNTIYF; CDR3nt: TGTGCCAGCAGCCTTTCGACAGGGACCGGAAACACCATATATTTT; j_gene: TRBJ1-3; abundance: NA; v_gene: TRBV7-2; d_gene: TRBD1
CDR3aa: CASSQQEGQDQPQHF; CDR3nt: TGCGCCAGCAGCCAGCAAGAGGGTCAGGATCAGCCCCAGCATTTT; j_gene: TRBJ1-5; abundance: many; v_gene: TRBV4-1; d_gene: NA
CDR3aa: CSVSDGAYNSPLHF; CDR3nt: TGCAGCGTCTCGGACGGGGCCTATAATTCACCCCTCCACTTT; j_gene: TRBJ1-6; abundance: few; v_gene: TRBV29-1; d_gene: NA
CDR3aa: CASSTKYRDSNTEAFF; CDR3nt: TGCGCCAGCAGCACAAAATACCGGGACAGTAACACTGAAGCTTTCTTT; j_gene: TRBJ1-1; abundance: NA; v_gene: TRBV4-3; d_gene: TRBD1
CDR3aa: CASSPTAGVKETQYF; CDR3nt: TGTGCCAGCTCACCAACGGCAGGGGTGAAGGAGACCCAGTACTTC; j_gene: TRBJ2-5; abundance: few; v_gene: TRBV18; d_gene: NA
CDR3aa: CASSQRDRGAQYF; CDR3nt: TGTGCCAGCAGCCAGAGGGACCGCGGTGCTCAGTACTTC; j_gene: TRBJ2-4; abundance: NA; v_gene: TRBV27; d_gene: NA
CDR3aa: CASSLRSGGTRGDTQYF; CDR3nt: TGTGCCAGCAGCTTAAGATCGGGCGGGACTCGAGGAGATACGCAGTATTTT; j_gene: TRBJ2-3; abundance: many; v_gene: TRBV7-9; d_gene: NA
CDR3aa: CASTGQVYNEQFF; CDR3nt: TGTGCCAGCACCGGACAGGTATACAATGAGCAGTTCTTC; j_gene: TRBJ2-1; abundance: NA; v_gene: TRBV5-6; d_gene: TRBD1
CDR3aa: CASSPGGGGYEQYF; CDR3nt: TGTGCCAGCAGTCCCGGCGGGGGCGGTTACGAGCAGTACTTC; j_gene: TRBJ2-7; abundance: NA; v_gene: TRBV12-3/TRBV12-4; d_gene: NA